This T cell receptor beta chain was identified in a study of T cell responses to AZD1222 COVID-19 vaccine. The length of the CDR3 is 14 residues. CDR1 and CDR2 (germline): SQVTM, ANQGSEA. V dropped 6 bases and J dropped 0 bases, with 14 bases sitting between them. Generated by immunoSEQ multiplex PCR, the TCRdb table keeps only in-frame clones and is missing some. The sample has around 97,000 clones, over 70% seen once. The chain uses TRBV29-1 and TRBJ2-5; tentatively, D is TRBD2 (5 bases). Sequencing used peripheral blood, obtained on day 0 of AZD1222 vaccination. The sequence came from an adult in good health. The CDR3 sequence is CSVDLTSNQETQYF. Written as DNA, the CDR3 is TGCAGCGTGGACTTGACCTCAAACCAAGAGACCCAGTACTTC.